The entry below describes one T cell receptor (beta chain). With baseline, cycle 4 day 1, and cycle 7 day 1 as timepoints, blood was sampled. This specimen comes from a study of OX40 agonist ivuxolimab in advanced cancers. Method: immunoSEQ multiplex PCR; TCRdb's copy keeps in-frame clones and lacks some. Among 70,000 or so clones listed, 80% to 95% were seen once. Germline CDR1 and CDR2: SGHKS and YYEKEE (reference sequence). V shed 0 bases and J shed 0 bases, with 6 bases lying between them. There are 15 residues in the CDR3. The sequence was collected from an adult with an advanced solid tumor such as melanoma, head and neck, liver or kidney cancer. The specimen comprised CD4+ or CD8+ T cells sorted from blood, sampled in a trial of the OX40 agonist ivuxolimab. This chain links TRBV5-5 with TRBJ1-4; D is uncertain. The CDR3 nucleotides read TGTGCCAGCAGCTTGGAGTTTGCAACTAATGAAAAACTGTTTTTT. The encoded protein is CASSLEFATNEKLFF.